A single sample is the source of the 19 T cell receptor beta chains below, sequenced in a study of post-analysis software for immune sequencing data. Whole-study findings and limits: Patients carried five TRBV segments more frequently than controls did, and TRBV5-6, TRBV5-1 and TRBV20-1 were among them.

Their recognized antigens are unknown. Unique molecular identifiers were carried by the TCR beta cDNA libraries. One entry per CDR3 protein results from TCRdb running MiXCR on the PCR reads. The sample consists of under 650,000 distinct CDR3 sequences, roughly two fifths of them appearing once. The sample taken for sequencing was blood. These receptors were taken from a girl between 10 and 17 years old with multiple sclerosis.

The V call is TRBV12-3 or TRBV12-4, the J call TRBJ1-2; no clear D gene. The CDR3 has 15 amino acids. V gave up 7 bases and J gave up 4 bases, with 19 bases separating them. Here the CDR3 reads CASTTTPKVSYGYTF. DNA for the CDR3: TGTGCCAGCACCACGACCCCGAAAGTAAGCTATGGCTACACCTTC.

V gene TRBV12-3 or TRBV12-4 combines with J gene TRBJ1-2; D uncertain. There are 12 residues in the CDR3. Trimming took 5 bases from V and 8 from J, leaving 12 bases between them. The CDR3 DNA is TGTGCCAGCAGTCTAGTCCCGGGAGGCTACACCTTC. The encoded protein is CASSLVPGGYTF.

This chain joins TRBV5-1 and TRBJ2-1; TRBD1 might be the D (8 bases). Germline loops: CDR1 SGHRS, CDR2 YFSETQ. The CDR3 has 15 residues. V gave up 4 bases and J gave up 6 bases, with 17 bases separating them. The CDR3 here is CASSTGGVNVNEQFF. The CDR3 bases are TGCGCCAGCAGCACAGGGGGGGTCAACGTCAATGAGCAGTTCTTC.

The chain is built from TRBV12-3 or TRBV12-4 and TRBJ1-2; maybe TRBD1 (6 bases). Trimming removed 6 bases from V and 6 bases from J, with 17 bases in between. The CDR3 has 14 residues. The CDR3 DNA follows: TGTGCCAGCAGCACTTTTGGGGGGCGCGATGGCTACACCTTC. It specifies CASSTFGGRDGYTF.

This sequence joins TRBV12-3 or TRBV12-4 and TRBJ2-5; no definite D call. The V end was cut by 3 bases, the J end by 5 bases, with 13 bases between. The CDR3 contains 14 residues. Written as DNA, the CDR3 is TGTGCCAGCAGTTTTCAGAGCAGTCGGGAGACCCAGTACTTC. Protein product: CASSFQSSRETQYF.

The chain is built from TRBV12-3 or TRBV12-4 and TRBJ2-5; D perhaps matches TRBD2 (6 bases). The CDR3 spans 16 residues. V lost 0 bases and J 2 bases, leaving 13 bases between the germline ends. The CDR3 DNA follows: TGTGCCAGCAGTTTAGCGGGGGGTGCCCAGCAAGAGACCCAGTACTTC. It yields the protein CASSLAGGAQQETQYF.

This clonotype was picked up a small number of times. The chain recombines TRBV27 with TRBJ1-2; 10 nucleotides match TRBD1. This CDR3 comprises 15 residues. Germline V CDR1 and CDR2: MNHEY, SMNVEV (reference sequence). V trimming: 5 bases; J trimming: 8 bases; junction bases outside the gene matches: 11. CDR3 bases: TGTGCCAGCAGTGAGGGACAGGGGAGAGGAAGAGGCTACACCTTC. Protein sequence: CASSEGQGRGRGYTF.

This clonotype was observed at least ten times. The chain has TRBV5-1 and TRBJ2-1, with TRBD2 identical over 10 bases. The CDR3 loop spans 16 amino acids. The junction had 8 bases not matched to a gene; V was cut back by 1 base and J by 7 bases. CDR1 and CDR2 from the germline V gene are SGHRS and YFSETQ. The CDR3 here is CASSLMASGSENEQFF. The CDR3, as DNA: TGCGCCAGCAGCTTGATGGCTAGCGGGAGTGAGAATGAGCAGTTCTTC.

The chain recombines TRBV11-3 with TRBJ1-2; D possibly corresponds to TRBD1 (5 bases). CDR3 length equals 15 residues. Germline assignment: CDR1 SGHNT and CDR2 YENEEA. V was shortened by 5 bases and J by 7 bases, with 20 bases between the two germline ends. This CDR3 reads CASSRGHTGTGGYTF. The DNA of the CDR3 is TGTGCCAGCAGCCGCGGCCACACCGGGACCGGTGGCTACACCTTC.

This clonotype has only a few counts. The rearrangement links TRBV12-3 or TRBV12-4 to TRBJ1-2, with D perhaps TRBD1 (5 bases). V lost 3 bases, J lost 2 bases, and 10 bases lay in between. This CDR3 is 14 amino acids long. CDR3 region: CASSLGRINYGYTF. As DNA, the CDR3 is TGTGCCAGCAGTTTGGGACGGATAAACTATGGCTACACCTTC.

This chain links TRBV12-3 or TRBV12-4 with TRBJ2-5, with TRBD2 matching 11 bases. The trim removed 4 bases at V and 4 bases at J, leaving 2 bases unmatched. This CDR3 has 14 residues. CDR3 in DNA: TGTGCCAGCAGTTGCCTAGCGGGAGGAGAGACCCAGTACTTC. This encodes CASSCLAGGETQYF.

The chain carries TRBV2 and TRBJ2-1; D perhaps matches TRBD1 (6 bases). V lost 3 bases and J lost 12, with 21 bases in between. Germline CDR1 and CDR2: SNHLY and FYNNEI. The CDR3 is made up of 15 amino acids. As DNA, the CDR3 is TGTGCCAGCAGTGATGCGGTTGCCCCTCTGGGGGCGCAGTTCTTC. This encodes CASSDAVAPLGAQFF.

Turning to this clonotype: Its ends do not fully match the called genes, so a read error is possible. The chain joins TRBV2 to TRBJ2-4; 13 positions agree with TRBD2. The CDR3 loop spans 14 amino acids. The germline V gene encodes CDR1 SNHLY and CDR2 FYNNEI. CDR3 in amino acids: CASTTSGGEKIQYF. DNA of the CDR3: TGTGCCAGCACTACTAGCGGGGGGGAAAAAATTCAGTACTTC.

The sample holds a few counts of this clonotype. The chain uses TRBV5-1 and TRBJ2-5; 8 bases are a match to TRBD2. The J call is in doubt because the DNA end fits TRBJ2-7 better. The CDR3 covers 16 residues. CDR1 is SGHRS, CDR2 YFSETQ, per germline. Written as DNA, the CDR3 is TGCGCCAGCAGCTTGGTGGCCGCGGGAGGCAACTACGAGCAGTACTTC. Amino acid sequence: CASSLVAAGGNYEQYF.

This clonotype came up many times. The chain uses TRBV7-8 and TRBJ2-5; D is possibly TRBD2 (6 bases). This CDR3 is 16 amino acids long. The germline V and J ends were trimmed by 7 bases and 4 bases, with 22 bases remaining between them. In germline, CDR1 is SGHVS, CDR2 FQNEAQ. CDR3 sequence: CASTQGSRGRRETQYF. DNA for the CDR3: TGTGCCAGCACCCAAGGGTCCCGGGGGAGGAGAGAGACCCAGTACTTC.

The CDR3 is CASSPQPGNQPQHF. Written as DNA, the CDR3 is TGTGCCAGCAGCCCACAGCCGGGGAATCAGCCCCAGCATTTT. This sequence joins TRBV6-5 and TRBJ1-5; D is uncertain. Germline-derived CDR1 and CDR2 are MNHEY and SVGAGI. The CDR3 runs to 14 residues. The germline V and J ends were trimmed by 6 bases and 4 bases, with 13 bases remaining between them.

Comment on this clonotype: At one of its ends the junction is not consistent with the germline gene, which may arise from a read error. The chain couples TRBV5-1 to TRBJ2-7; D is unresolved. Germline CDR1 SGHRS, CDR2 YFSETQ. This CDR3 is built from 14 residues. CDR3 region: CSSSFGVSSYEQYF. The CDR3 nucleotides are TGCTCCAGCAGCTTTGGGGTAAGCTCCTACGAGCAGTACTTC.

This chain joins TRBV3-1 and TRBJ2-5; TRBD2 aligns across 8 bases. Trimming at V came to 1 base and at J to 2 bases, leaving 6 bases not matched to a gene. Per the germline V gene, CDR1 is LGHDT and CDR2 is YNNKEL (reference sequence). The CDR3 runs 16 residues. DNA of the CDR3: TGTGCCAGCAGCCAAGGTGCTAGCGGGCTACAAGAGACCCAGTACTTC. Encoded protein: CASSQGASGLQETQYF.

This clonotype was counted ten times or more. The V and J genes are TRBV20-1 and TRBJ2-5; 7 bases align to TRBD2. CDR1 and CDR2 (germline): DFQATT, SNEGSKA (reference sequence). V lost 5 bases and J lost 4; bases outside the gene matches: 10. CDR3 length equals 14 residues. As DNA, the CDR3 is TGCAGTGCTCAAACCGCCAGGGAGGGAGAGACCCAGTACTTC. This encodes CSAQTAREGETQYF.